A selection of T cell receptor beta chains follows, all from one sample in a study of T cell responses to AZD1222 COVID-19 vaccine. Generated by immunoSEQ multiplex PCR, the TCRdb table keeps only in-frame clones and is missing some. The repertoire holds around 100,000 clones, with around 90% as singletons. The input for sequencing was peripheral blood, taken 28 days after the second AZD1222 dose. All receptors derive from an adult who received the AZD1222 COVID-19 vaccine. The CDR3 runs from the conserved cysteine through the conserved F or W. A D gene is named only where the DNA matches it firmly. The listing skips clone size in some rows; elsewhere it reads once, few, many or a size class.

>TRBV19|16|-|TRBJ2-3|-
TGTGCCAGTAGTCCTCGACTAGGGTATAGCACAGATACGCAGTATTTT
CASSPRLGYSTDTQYF
>TRBV4-3|17|-|TRBJ1-2|-
TGCGCCAGCAGCCAAGATGCGGGACCGCAAATCAACTATGGCTACACCTTC
CASSQDAGPQINYGYTF
>TRBV10-2|13|-|TRBJ2-7|-
TGCGCCAGCAGTGAGTCGGTGACCTACGAGCAGTACTTC
CASSESVTYEQYF
>TRBV29-1|13|-|TRBJ1-2|TRBD1
TGCAGCGTTGGAGCGGACAGGGAAAGTGGCTACACCTTC
CSVGADRESGYTF
>TRBV28|18|-|TRBJ2-7|TRBD2
TGTGCCAGCAGTCCCCCTTCCGGGACTAGCGGGAGGGCCAACGAGCAGTACTTC
CASSPPSGTSGRANEQYF
>TRBV24-1|14|-|TRBJ1-2|-
TGTGCCACCAGTGATTCTGCAGGGCCCTATGGCTACACCTTC
CATSDSAGPYGYTF
>TRBV10-3|14|-|TRBJ2-7|-
TGTGCCATCAGTAGCCGGACTGCCTCCTACGAGCAGTACTTC
CAISSRTASYEQYF
>TRBV29-1|13|-|TRBJ2-5|-
TGCAGCGTTGACGGCGGGACACAAGAGACCCAGTACTTC
CSVDGGTQETQYF
>TRBV6-5|15|-|TRBJ1-5|-
TGTGCCAGCAGGGTCCGACAGACGAGCAATCAGCCCCAGCATTTT
CASRVRQTSNQPQHF
>TRBV10-3|14|-|TRBJ1-6|TRBD1
TGTGCCATACAACCGGGACAGCAAAATTCACCCCTCCACTTT
CAIQPGQQNSPLHF
>TRBV19|13|-|TRBJ1-5|-
TGTGCCAGTAGTACCAGGGACAATCAGCCCCAGCATTTT
CASSTRDNQPQHF
>TRBV27|15|-|TRBJ2-2|-
TGTGCCAGCAGTTTTCGGGGACCGAACACCGGGGAGCTGTTTTTT
CASSFRGPNTGELFF
>TRBV29-1|12|-|TRBJ2-7|-
TGCAGCGGGGGACCGGACTCCTACGAGCAGTACTTC
CSGGPDSYEQYF
>TRBV5-4|14|-|TRBJ1-6|TRBD1
TGTGCCAGCAATCTGGACAGGGAGGCTTCACCCCTCCACTTT
CASNLDREASPLHF
>TRBV30|13|-|TRBJ2-7|-
TGTGCCTGGAGTGTAGGGGACTCCTACGAGCAGTACTTC
CAWSVGDSYEQYF
>TRBV6-5|15|-|TRBJ1-5|TRBD1
TGTGCCAGCAGTCGACAGGGGGCGGACAATCAGCCCCAGCATTTT
CASSRQGADNQPQHF
>TRBV29-1|15|-|TRBJ2-1|TRBD2
TGCAGCGTTGAATTGTGGCGGGAGGGCCGGGATGAGCAGTTCTTC
CSVELWREGRDEQFF
>TRBV18|15|once|TRBJ2-1|TRBD1
TGTGCCAGCTCACCAGGGACAGAGACCTACAATGAGCAGTTCTTC
CASSPGTETYNEQFF
>TRBV3-1/TRBV3-2|17|-|TRBJ1-2|-
TGTGCCAGCAGCCCCACGTGGGACCCCCACCGACTCTATGGCTACACCTTC
CASSPTWDPHRLYGYTF
>TRBV10-3|14|-|TRBJ1-2|TRBD1
TGTGCCATCAGGGGACAGGGGGACCCAATTGGCTACACCTTC
CAIRGQGDPIGYTF
>TRBV14|13|-|TRBJ1-2|-
TGTGCCAGCAGCCACGGAGCATACTATGGCTACACCTTC
CASSHGAYYGYTF
>TRBV14|16|-|TRBJ2-7|-
TGTGCCAGCAGCCAAGCTAACAGGGTTAAGACCTACGAGCAGTACTTC
CASSQANRVKTYEQYF
>TRBV27|14|-|TRBJ1-5|-
TGTGCCAGCAGTTTAGCCGGGGCCAATCAGCCCCAGCATTTT
CASSLAGANQPQHF
>TRBV4-1|15|-|TRBJ1-5|-
TGCGCCAGCAGCCAAGGACAGATCCCGGGACAGCCCCAGCATTTT
CASSQGQIPGQPQHF
>TRBV19|17|once|TRBJ2-7|TRBD2
TGTGCCAGTAGCAGAACCGGGACTAGCGGGTCCTACTACGAGCAGTACTTC
CASSRTGTSGSYYEQYF
>TRBV29-1|10|-|TRBJ2-7|-
TGCAGCGTTCTGGGGTACGAGCAGTACTTC
CSVLGYEQYF
>TRBV19|15|-|TRBJ2-1|TRBD2
TGTGCCAGTAGTATAACCAGCGGGAGATTCAATGAGCAGTTCTTC
CASSITSGRFNEQFF
>TRBV6-5|9|-|TRBJ1-5|-
TGTGCCAGCAGTCCGCCCCAGCATTTT
CASSPPQHF
>TRBV7-9|14|-|TRBJ2-1|-
TGTGCCAGCAGCAATCTAGGAGTCCACAATGAGCAGTTCTTC
CASSNLGVHNEQFF
>TRBV15|14|-|TRBJ1-1|TRBD1
TGTGCCACCAGCAGAGTTTCAGGGGGCACTGAAGCTTTCTTT
CATSRVSGGTEAFF
>TRBV7-2|15|-|TRBJ1-4|-
TGTGCCAGCAGCACAACTGGGGTTCTTCGGGAAAAACTGTTTTTT
CASSTTGVLREKLFF
>TRBV5-6|15|-|TRBJ1-1|-
TGTGCCAGCAGCGGGGTGGCCCGACGAAACACTGAAGCTTTCTTT
CASSGVARRNTEAFF
>TRBV7-8|15|-|TRBJ1-5|-
TGTGCCAGCAGCGTTCGGGCAGCAAGCAATCAGCCCCAGCATTTT
CASSVRAASNQPQHF
>TRBV3-1/TRBV3-2|15|-|TRBJ2-2|TRBD2
TGTGCCAGCAGCCAAGTGAACGGGAGGACCGGGGAGCTGTTTTTT
CASSQVNGRTGELFF
>TRBV4-3|14|once|TRBJ1-1|-
TGCGCCAGCAGCCAAGATCCGGAAAACGGTGAAGCTTTCTTT
CASSQDPENGEAFF
>TRBV9|17|few|TRBJ1-3|-
TGTGCCAGCAGCATCGTCCCCGGTGGACGAGAGAGAAACACCATATATTTT
CASSIVPGGRERNTIYF
>TRBV19|15|-|TRBJ1-5|-
TGTGCCAGTACCAAAACCTCTTATAGCAATCAGCCCCAGCATTTT
CASTKTSYSNQPQHF
>TRBV11-3|15|-|TRBJ2-1|TRBD2
TGTGCCAGCAGCTTCGGCGGGGGTCGCTACAATGAGCAGTTCTTC
CASSFGGGRYNEQFF
>TRBV4-3|15|-|TRBJ2-1|-
TGCGCCAGCAGCCGCATCGGAGGGGAGCACAATGAGCAGTTCTTC
CASSRIGGEHNEQFF
>TRBV3-1/TRBV3-2|17|-|TRBJ1-2|-
TGTGCCAGCAGCCCTTTGGGGGGTTGGGGGAAAGGCTATGGCTACACCTTC
CASSPLGGWGKGYGYTF
>TRBV6-2/TRBV6-3|20|-|TRBJ2-4|-
TGTGCCAGCAGTACATTACGGGGGGCTCAGGTGGAAATGTCCAAAAACATTCAGTACTTC
CASSTLRGAQVEMSKNIQYF
>TRBV7-3|13|few|TRBJ1-1|TRBD1
TGTGCCAGCAGTTTGGGGACAGCTGCTGAAGCTTTCTTT
CASSLGTAAEAFF
>TRBV7-9|16|once|TRBJ1-2|-
TGTGCCAGCAGCTTAGTACAGGGCATAACAAACTATGGCTACACCTTC
CASSLVQGITNYGYTF
>TRBV28|15|-|TRBJ2-7|-
TGTGCCAGCGGCGGGACTCGCAGGTGGACATACGAGCAGTACTTC
CASGGTRRWTYEQYF
>TRBV5-1|14|-|TRBJ1-1|TRBD1
TGCGCCAGCAGCTTGGGGACAGGGAACACTGAAGCTTTCTTT
CASSLGTGNTEAFF
>TRBV10-3|16|few|TRBJ2-2|-
TGTGCCATCAGTGAGTCGAGGGGCGGGAACACCGGGGAGCTGTTTTTT
CAISESRGGNTGELFF
>TRBV24-1|12|-|TRBJ2-1|-
TGTGCCACCAGTCGGGGGTACAATGAGCAGTTCTTC
CATSRGYNEQFF
>TRBV28|13|-|TRBJ1-1|TRBD1
TGTGCCAGCAGTTTACTTACAGGGGCTGAAGCTTTCTTT
CASSLLTGAEAFF
>TRBV7-3|13|once|TRBJ1-1|-
TGTGCCAGCAGCCTGCAAGTGAACACTGAAGCTTTCTTT
CASSLQVNTEAFF
>TRBV5-8|15|few|TRBJ1-1|TRBD1
TGTGCCAGCAGCTTGGGCGTCAGGGGGGGGGATGAAGCTTTCTTT
CASSLGVRGGDEAFF